Presented here are 20 T cell receptor beta chains from one specimen sequenced in a study of shared clonotypes between healthy human individuals. Using immunoSEQ multiplex PCR, the repertoire was profiled, and TCRdb retains in-frame clones only, with some absent. The profile covers more than 2 million clones, with 90% to 95% appearing a single time and 0.1% to 0.15% taken by the ten largest. Sequenced input: naive CD4+ T cells sorted from blood. As to subset: CD45RA+ positively selected. These receptor sequences come from a man between 18 and 29 years old in good health.

V gene TRBV28 combines with J gene TRBJ1-5; D might be TRBD1 (5 bases). This CDR3 is built from 15 residues. Trimming stripped 2 bases from V and 2 bases from J, with 10 bases between. Germline-derived CDR1 and CDR2 are MDHEN and SYDVKM. CDR3 sequence: CASSLRRGGNQPQHF. The CDR3 region has the DNA TGTGCCAGCAGTTTAAGGAGGGGTGGCAATCAGCCCCAGCATTTT. Using reference TRBV28 and TRBJ1-5 for the parts outside the CDR3, the full variable domain is DVKVTQSSRYLVKRTGEKVFLECVQDMDHENMFWYRQDPGLGLRLIYFSYDVKMKEKGDIPEGYSVSREKKERFSLILESASTNQTSMYLCASSLRRGGNQPQHFGDGTRLSIL.

This clone turned up a few times. This chain connects TRBV5-8 to TRBJ2-7, with 9 nucleotides matching TRBD1. Germline V gene sequence: CDR1 SGHTS, CDR2 YDEGEE. Trimming at V came to 4 bases and at J to 2 bases, leaving 7 bases not matched to a gene. This CDR3 is built from 15 residues. CDR3 DNA sequence: TGTGCCAGCAGCCCGTCCGGGACAGGGACCTACGAGCAGTACTTC. Translated: CASSPSGTGTYEQYF. The full variable domain, in which reference TRBV5-8 and TRBJ2-7 provide the parts outside the CDR3, is EAGVTQSPTHLIKTRGQQATLRCSPISGHTSVYWYQQALGLGLQFLLWYDEGEERNRGNFPPRFSGRQFPNYSSELNVNALELEDSALYLCASSPSGTGTYEQYFGPGTRLTVT.

CDR3 coding DNA: TGTGCCAGTAGCGGTGGCGGGACGAAGAGGAGCACTGAAGCTTTCTTT. Its protein is CASSGGGTKRSTEAFF. The chain recombines TRBV19 with TRBJ1-1; possibly TRBD1 for D (5 bases). This CDR3 has 16 residues. The germline V gene has CDR1 LNHDA and CDR2 SQIVND (reference sequence). V was clipped by 6 bases and J by 4 bases, with 21 bases between them.

About this clone itself: The sample carries other DNA sequences with the same CDR3. V is TRBV5-1 and J is TRBJ1-6, with D maybe TRBD1 (6 bases). The germline CDR1 and CDR2 sequences are SGHRS and YFSETQ. The CDR3 loop spans 14 amino acids. Deletions cut 0 bases from V and 9 bases from J, with 10 bases between. CDR3 loop: CASSLEGGGSPLHF. As DNA, the CDR3 is TGCGCCAGCAGCTTGGAGGGGGGCGGTTCACCCCTCCACTTT. Combining the CDR3 with reference TRBV5-1 and TRBJ1-6 gives the whole variable domain KAGVTQTPRYLIKTRGQQVTLSCSPISGHRSVSWYQQTPGQGLQFLFEYFSETQRNKGNFPGRFSGRQFSNSRSEMNVSTLELGDSALYLCASSLEGGGSPLHFGNGTRLTVT.

Comment on this clone: The same CDR3 is also encoded by other DNA sequences in this sample. The chain employs TRBV5-6 and TRBJ1-3, with 11 bases matching TRBD1. The CDR3 runs to 15 residues. Germline assignment: CDR1 SGHDT and CDR2 YYEEEE. V shed 4 bases, J shed 2 bases, and the junction held 2 bases outside the gene matches. This CDR3 is CASSLGQGAGNTIYF. CDR3 in DNA: TGTGCCAGCAGCCTGGGACAGGGGGCTGGAAACACCATATATTTT.

This clone was found once. The chain uses TRBV5-1 and TRBJ1-2; D is possibly TRBD1 (6 bases). Between the trimmed V and J ends, which lost 3 bases and 5 bases, there was a span of 11 bases. This CDR3 contains 13 residues. Germline-derived CDR1 and CDR2 are SGHRS and YFSETQ. The CDR3 nucleotides are TGCGCCAGCAGCTCGGAACAGGGTTATGGCTACACCTTC. Translation: CASSSEQGYGYTF.

This chain uses TRBV28 with TRBJ1-1; D not certain. Looked up from germline, CDR1 is MDHEN and CDR2 is SYDVKM. V shed 5 bases and J shed 3 bases, with 16 bases lying between them. The CDR3 has 15 residues. CDR3 region: CASSPQSAGDTEAFF. The CDR3 bases are TGTGCCAGCAGTCCCCAATCAGCCGGGGACACTGAAGCTTTCTTT.

The chain employs TRBV29-1 and TRBJ2-1; D may be TRBD2 (5 bases). The germline CDR1 and CDR2 sequences are SQVTM and ANQGSEA. V lost 7 bases to trimming and J lost 10 bases, with 29 bases between them. The CDR3 extends over 16 amino acids. The CDR3 DNA is TGCAGCGCCCCCGAAGGACGGACTCGCACCCCTCGCGAGCAGTTCTTC. It yields the protein CSAPEGRTRTPREQFF.

This clone was recorded only once. The V and J genes are TRBV7-2 and TRBJ2-3; no reliable D call. V lost 4 bases and J lost 8, with 13 bases in between. This CDR3 spans 13 amino acids. Germline values: CDR1 SGHTA, CDR2 FQGNSA. The CDR3, as DNA: TGTGCCAGCAGCTCGAGGAGATTATCTACGCAGTATTTT. This sequence encodes CASSSRRLSTQYF.

The chain uses TRBV2 and TRBJ2-1; 7 positions match TRBD1. J lost 6 bases, V lost 4 bases, and 9 bases had no gene match. Germline V CDR1 and CDR2: SNHLY, FYNNEI. This CDR3 comprises 15 residues. DNA of the CDR3: TGTGCCAGCAGTGTGGAGAGACAGGGAGCCAATGAGCAGTTCTTC. This translates into CASSVERQGANEQFF.

As to this clone: Other DNA sequences in the sample encode the same CDR3. CDR3 bases: TGCGCCAGCAGCTTGGGCAGGAACACCGGGGAGCTGTTTTTT. Encoded protein: CASSLGRNTGELFF. The gene calls are TRBV5-1 and TRBJ2-2; D is unclear. There are 14 residues in the CDR3. Germline CDR1 reads SGHRS; CDR2 reads YFSETQ. V dropped 0 bases and J dropped 1 base, with 4 bases sitting between them.

V is TRBV15 and J is TRBJ2-7, with D perhaps matching TRBD2 (5 bases). The V end was cut by 8 bases, the J end by 6 bases, with 11 bases between. CDR1 is LNHNV and CDR2 is YYDKDF in the germline V gene (reference sequence). The CDR3 covers 11 residues. The CDR3 DNA follows: TGTGCCACCCGAGCAGGACTCGAGCAGTACTTC. This codes for CATRAGLEQYF.

The genes are TRBV11-2 and TRBJ2-3, with 11 bases that match TRBD2. The CDR3 is made up of 15 amino acids. In germline, CDR1 is SGHAT, CDR2 FQNNGV. V shed 5 bases, J shed 3 bases, and the junction held 4 bases outside the gene matches. The CDR3 region is CASSPLAGGTDTQYF. CDR3 nucleotide sequence: TGTGCCAGCAGCCCTCTAGCGGGGGGAACAGATACGCAGTATTTT.

V is TRBV28 and J is TRBJ1-2, with TRBD1 matching 9 bases. The trim removed 2 bases at V and 2 bases at J, leaving 12 bases unmatched. Germline V CDR1 and CDR2: MDHEN, SYDVKM. The CDR3 runs 18 residues. CDR3 protein: CASSLPYSLGQGNYGYTF. The CDR3 DNA follows: TGTGCCAGCAGTTTACCGTATTCCTTGGGACAGGGAAACTATGGCTACACCTTC.

CDR3 residues: CAWSFGGNNEKLFF. Here the CDR3 DNA reads TGTGCCTGGAGCTTCGGCGGAAATAATGAAAAACTGTTTTTT. V is TRBV30 and J is TRBJ1-4; no clear D. The CDR3 sequence is 14 residues long. CDR1 is GTSNPN and CDR2 is SVGIG in the germline V gene (reference sequence). The V end lost 3 bases, the J end lost 4 bases, and 12 bases lay between the germline ends.

There are many counts of this clone. This sequence joins TRBV7-9 and TRBJ1-4; D possibly corresponds to TRBD1 (5 bases). V was pared by 6 bases and J by 8 bases, with 22 bases between. The CDR3 totals 16 residues. From germline, CDR1 is SEHNR and CDR2 FQNEAQ (reference sequence). This chain's CDR3 is CASRHAGEGLNEKLFF. The CDR3 DNA reads as TGTGCCAGCAGACACGCGGGGGAGGGTTTGAACGAAAAACTGTTTTTT.

The chain joins TRBV7-9 to TRBJ2-1; perhaps TRBD2 as D (6 bases). The CDR3 is 15 residues long. V was clipped by 0 bases and J by 10 bases, with 16 bases between them. Germline V gene data show CDR1 as SEHNR and CDR2 as FQNEAQ (reference sequence). For the CDR3, the DNA is TGTGCCAGCAGCTTAGCAGCGGGCCCTACCACGGAGCAGTTCTTC. Protein product: CASSLAAGPTTEQFF.

V and J are TRBV4-1 and TRBJ1-2; D is undetermined. There are 15 residues in the CDR3. Deletions cut 4 bases from V and 7 bases from J, with 19 bases between. The germline V gene encodes CDR1 MGHRA and CDR2 YSYEKL. CDR3 coding DNA: TGCGCCAGCAGCCGCCTCCAGGTCGGCGAGTCTGGCTACACCTTC. This encodes CASSRLQVGESGYTF.

The rearrangement uses TRBV7-3 and TRBJ2-7; 8 bases align to TRBD1. V shed 4 bases and J 10 bases; nucleotides not matched to a gene: 15. The CDR3 consists of 15 residues. Germline V gene data show CDR1 as SGHTA and CDR2 as FQGTGA. CDR3 loop: CASSSGTGTGPSQYF. The DNA of the CDR3 is TGTGCCAGCAGCTCGGGAACCGGGACAGGCCCCAGTCAGTACTTC.

The chain employs TRBV2 and TRBJ1-3; D is undetermined. The CDR3 consists of 13 residues. The V end was cut by 2 bases, the J end by 9 bases, with 11 bases between. Germline assignment: CDR1 SNHLY and CDR2 FYNNEI. CDR3 amino acids: CASSEIIPGTIYF. CDR3 coding DNA: TGTGCCAGCAGTGAAATTATTCCGGGCACCATATATTTT. Full variable domain (rest looked up from reference TRBV2 and TRBJ1-3): EPEVTQTPSHQVTQMGQEVILRCVPISNHLYFYWYRQILGQKVEFLVSFYNNEISEKSEIFDDQFSVERPDGSNFTLKIRSTKLEDSAMYFCASSEIIPGTIYFGEGSWLTVV.